The rows below give T cell receptor beta chains drawn from one sample of a study of T cell responses to AZD1222 COVID-19 vaccine. Only in-frame clones appear in the TCRdb table, and some are missing; sequencing was by immunoSEQ multiplex PCR. The profile covers fewer than 150,000 clones, with 70% to 90% appearing a single time and 5% to 7% taken by the ten largest. Sequenced here: peripheral blood, sampled on day 0 of AZD1222 vaccination. All receptors come from an adult in good health. The CDR3 runs from the conserved cysteine through the conserved F or W. The D gene is left open where the match is weak.

16	TRBV4-2	TRBJ2-1	TRBD2	TGTGCCAGCAGCCCCTCCGGCGGGGGAGCCTACAATGAGCAGTTCTTC	CASSPSGGGAYNEQFF
14	TRBV5-1	TRBJ1-4	-	TGCGCCAGCAGTGTTAGAGACGTTGGGGAAAAACTGTTTTTT	CASSVRDVGEKLFF
14	TRBV3-1/TRBV3-2	TRBJ1-5	-	TGTGCCAGCAGCCATCGAGGGGGTTCAGGGCCCCAGCATTTT	CASSHRGGSGPQHF
15	TRBV6-2/TRBV6-3	TRBJ1-5	-	TGTGCCAGCAGTAATACAGGGTTGGGCAATCAGCCCCAGCATTTT	CASSNTGLGNQPQHF
13	TRBV9	TRBJ1-1	-	TGTGCCAGCAGCACCGCCTGGAACACTGAAGCTTTCTTT	CASSTAWNTEAFF
14	TRBV5-4	TRBJ2-5	TRBD2	TGTGCCAGCAGCTTGGAGCGGGGGCGTGGGACCCAGTACTTC	CASSLERGRGTQYF
19	TRBV28	TRBJ2-6	-	TGTGCCAGCAGCCAACGTTTTGGGGTGGGAAGCTCTGGGGCCAACGTCCTGACTTTC	CASSQRFGVGSSGANVLTF
14	TRBV7-9	TRBJ1-2	-	TGTGCCAGCAGCTTATACGGGGAACTTTATGGCTACACCTTC	CASSLYGELYGYTF
11	TRBV24-1	TRBJ1-1	-	TGTGCCACCAGTCAGGGCACTGAAGCTTTCTTT	CATSQGTEAFF
14	TRBV5-1	TRBJ2-3	-	TGCGCCAGCAGCTATAGGGACACCACAGATACGCAGTATTTT	CASSYRDTTDTQYF
13	TRBV2	TRBJ1-2	-	TGTGCCAGCAGTCCATATGGAGAGGGGGGCTACACCTTC	CASSPYGEGGYTF
17	TRBV28	TRBJ1-3	-	TGTGCCAGCAGTTTAAAATCCAGGGGATTTTTCGGAAACACCATATATTTT	CASSLKSRGFFGNTIYF
17	TRBV9	TRBJ2-2	TRBD2	TGTGCCAGCAGCGTAGCTCCGGGGGGGCTCTCAACCGGGGAGCTGTTTTTT	CASSVAPGGLSTGELFF
16	TRBV27	TRBJ2-1	-	TGTGCCAGCAGTGCCCTTGGGGCGGGCGTCCACAATGAGCAGTTCTTC	CASSALGAGVHNEQFF
15	TRBV11-2	TRBJ1-6	-	TGTGCCAGCAGCTGGGACGGGTTGTGGAATTCACCCCTCCACTTT	CASSWDGLWNSPLHF
15	TRBV10-3	TRBJ1-1	-	TGTGCCATCAGTGAGTCTCAGGCCTTGAACACTGAAGCTTTCTTT	CAISESQALNTEAFF
13	TRBV11-3	TRBJ1-1	TRBD1	TGTGCCAGCAGGAAGGGGGCGAACACTGAAGCTTTCTTT	CASRKGANTEAFF
15	TRBV7-6	TRBJ2-2	-	TGTGCCAGCAGCTTAGAAGCAGCGAACACCGGGGAGCTGTTTTTT	CASSLEAANTGELFF
17	TRBV6-1	TRBJ1-1	-	TGTGCCAGCAGTGAAGATAGCGGGATAAGGGCGAGCACTGAAGCTTTCTTT	CASSEDSGIRASTEAFF